This is a list of T cell receptor beta chains from one sample in a study of glioma-infiltrating T cells. TCRdb itself ran the multiplex PCR reads through MiXCR, one entry per CDR3 protein. The table lists 170,000 or so distinct CDR3 sequences, more than 35% of them singletons, with around 5.2% in the top ten. The sample comprised glioma tissue, nonneoplastic brain tissue, or PBMCs (not recorded which). The receptors were gathered from a human donor with low-grade glioma or glioblastoma, undergoing nonglioma brain surgery, or in good health (not recorded which). CDR3s include the opening cysteine and the closing phenylalanine or tryptophan. D genes are given only for firm matches. Some rows mark clone size as missing; the rest say once, few, many or name a class of expanded clone.

d_gene	abundance	v_gene	j_gene	CDR3nt	CDR3aa
TRBD1	few	TRBV7-2	TRBJ1-2	TGTGCCAGCAGCTTGCAGGACAGGGCGGCTAACTATGGCTACACCTTC	CASSLQDRAANYGYTF
NA	few	TRBV5-4	TRBJ1-3	TGTGCCAGCAGCGCGTCGTGGGCTCCAGGAAACACCATATATTTT	CASSASWAPGNTIYF
TRBD1	once	TRBV29-1	TRBJ1-2	TGCAGCGTTTCCGGGACAGGGGGCTCCCCCCCCTATGGCTACACCTTC	CSVSGTGGSPPYGYTF
TRBD1	NA	TRBV28	TRBJ1-2	TGTGCCAGCAGTCCCGGGACAGTCCCCTATGGCTACACCTTC	CASSPGTVPYGYTF
NA	NA	TRBV2	TRBJ2-3	TGTGCCAGCAGTACCAAAACAGGCCTAGATACGCAGTATTTT	CASSTKTGLDTQYF
TRBD2	few	TRBV29-1	TRBJ2-1	TGCAGCGTAGCCACTAGCGGGAGGGATGGTGAGCAGTTCTTC	CSVATSGRDGEQFF
NA	NA	TRBV7-9	TRBJ2-4	TGTGCCAGCAGCTCTCCGGAGCCAGGGAACATTCAGTACTTC	CASSSPEPGNIQYF
NA	NA	TRBV19	TRBJ1-5	TGTGCCAGTAGTAAGGGCAGGCCTCAGCCCCAGCATTTT	CASSKGRPQPQHF
NA	NA	TRBV19	TRBJ2-5	TGTGCCAGTAGTATAGACCCGGGAGTTTCCAACCAGTACTTC	CASSIDPGVSNQYF
NA	many	TRBV6-4	TRBJ2-3	TGTGCCAGCAGTGGGACAGTCACAGATACGCAGTATTTT	CASSGTVTDTQYF
TRBD1	NA	TRBV5-4	TRBJ2-6	TGTGCCAGCAGCCGTCGGACAGGACCCGTATCTGGGGCCAACGTCCTGACTTTC	CASSRRTGPVSGANVLTF
NA	NA	TRBV3-1	TRBJ1-6	TGTGCCAGCAGACGCGGGGGGGCTGATTCACCCCTCCACTTT	CASRRGGADSPLHF
TRBD1	NA	TRBV30	TRBJ2-4	TGTGCCTGGGACACAGGGGGCAAAAACATTCAGTACTTC	CAWDTGGKNIQYF
NA	many	TRBV20-1	TRBJ2-1	TGCAGTGGGAGGGCCGATAACGATGAGCAGTTCTTC	CSGRADNDEQFF
TRBD1	few	TRBV5-4	TRBJ2-5	TGTGCCCTATACGGACAGGCGACTAAAGAGACCCAGTACTTC	CALYGQATKETQYF
NA	few	TRBV29-1	TRBJ1-2	TGCAGCGTAGATACAGGGTCAAATGGCTACACCTTC	CSVDTGSNGYTF
NA	many	TRBV6-6	TRBJ2-3	TGTGCCAGCAGTTACTCAAGGACTGGCACAGATACGCAGTATTTT	CASSYSRTGTDTQYF
NA	many	TRBV27	TRBJ2-1	TGTGCCAGCAGTTTATCGATAGGCAATGAGCAGTTCTTC	CASSLSIGNEQFF
TRBD1	many	TRBV28	TRBJ2-7	TGTGCCAGCAGTTTGACAGGGGGTACCTACGAGCAGTACTTC	CASSLTGGTYEQYF
NA	NA	TRBV7-9	TRBJ1-4	TGTGCCAGCAGCTTAGCGCATGGGGGCACTAATGAAAAACTGTTTTTT	CASSLAHGGTNEKLFF
NA	many	TRBV20-1	TRBJ1-1	TGCAGTGCTAGTCCCAAGCCAGGAACGCTGAACACTGAAGCTTTCTTT	CSASPKPGTLNTEAFF
NA	NA	TRBV2	TRBJ2-3	TGTGCCAGCAGACAAGCCAGGGTCCGCACAGATACGCAGTATTTT	CASRQARVRTDTQYF
TRBD1	many	TRBV28	TRBJ2-7	TGTGCCAGCAGAAGACCGGGACAGGGCCGCTACGAGCAGTACTTC	CASRRPGQGRYEQYF